Sequencing of this TCR beta chain was carried out in a study of T-cell memory formation after mild COVID-19. Looking at the study overall: There were largely donor-specific TCR clusters.

Overall study findings and caveats: Certain responding clones were present in pre-infection memory, suggesting participation of cross-reactive memory. Clones contracting across day 15 to 85 had a balanced CD4/CD8 profile; later expanding clones leaned CD4+. Of the contracting clones, CD4+ ones lay mainly in CM and EM, and CD8+ ones in EMRA.

Using its own MiXCR run on the 5' RACE reads, TCRdb lists one record per CDR3 protein. The repertoire holds a few hundred thousand distinct CDR3 sequences, with 16% as singletons. This clonotype was observed a few times. Its target is unknown. Germline V gives CDR1 SGHRS, CDR2 YFSETQ. This CDR3 is built from 13 residues. V was shortened by 3 bases and J by 2 bases, with 9 bases between the two germline ends. This receptor was taken from a man between 18 and 29 years old who had mild COVID-19 (a few samples of this study predate the infection). Cell type and time point are not known. Material: PBMCs or a T cell subset sorted from them (not recorded which). The chain employs TRBV5-1 and TRBJ2-7; a possible D gene is TRBD1 (5 bases). In nucleotides, the CDR3 is TGCGCCAGCAGCTCCAGGGTCCCCTACGAGCAGTACTTC. It yields the protein CASSSRVPYEQYF.